These 17 T cell receptor beta chains share one sample of origin, sequenced in a study of blood T cells in healthy people across ages (dated by TCRdb to between 2014 and 2017). The receptor library was made with 5' RACE. The reads were generated on an Illumina HiSeq 2500. A second roughly 6 to 11 cycle PCR used a sample-barcoded 5' primer and a J-beta primer mix. TCRdb redid the processing of the public reads, applying fastp at Q25 and MiXCR, and retained in-frame beta chains. Each CDR3 protein gets just one entry, which takes the most common genes and DNA from the rows behind it. This sample gives approximately 900,000 distinct CDR3 sequences in total; about 44% of them show up just once. The ten largest account for over 10% of the sample. The sample was blood. The receptors were sampled from a young man in good health.

On this clonotype: Since a much larger clone is just one base distant, this may be a read error. The V and J genes are TRBV18 and TRBJ2-7, with D tentatively TRBD1 (6 bases). CDR1 KGHSH and CDR2 LQKENI come from the germline V gene. The CDR3 contains 14 residues. V was pared by 4 bases and J by 0 bases, with 10 bases between. The CDR3 region is CASSQNRDSYEQYF. The CDR3 DNA sequence: TGTGCCAGCTCACAAAACAGGGACTCCTACGAGCAGTACTTC.

The gene calls are TRBV6-5 and TRBJ2-7; D remains ambiguous. V shed 8 bases and J shed 3 bases, with 17 bases lying between them. This CDR3 is 14 amino acids long. Germline assignment: CDR1 MNHEY and CDR2 SVGAGI. The DNA of the CDR3 is TGTGCCAGCGGCCGACATGGAGAAGGCTACGAGCAGTACTTC. Translated, it gives CASGRHGEGYEQYF.

The V call is TRBV19, the J call TRBJ1-1, with 9 bases matching TRBD1. CDR1 LNHDA and CDR2 SQIVND come from the germline V gene (reference sequence). The CDR3 loop spans 19 amino acids. With V trimmed by 5 bases and J by 1 base, 17 bases remained unmatched. As DNA, the CDR3 is TGTGCCAGTAGTTCTCAGAGCGGAGACAGGGGGGGATGGAACACTGAAGCTTTCTTT. Residues: CASSSQSGDRGGWNTEAFF.

The genes are TRBV7-9 and TRBJ2-6; D is possibly TRBD1 (6 bases). Trimming stripped 5 bases from V and 8 bases from J, with 10 bases between. CDR3 size: 13 residues. Per the germline V gene, CDR1 is SEHNR and CDR2 is FQNEAQ (reference sequence). The DNA for the CDR3 is TGTGCCAGCAGCCCGACAGGACCCAACGTCCTGACTTTC. Its protein product is CASSPTGPNVLTF. Based on the CDR3 plus reference TRBV7-9 and TRBJ2-6, the full variable domain is DTGVSQNPRHKITKRGQNVTFRCDPISEHNRLYWYRQTLGQGPEFLTYFQNEAQLEKSRLLSDRFSAERPKGSFSTLEIQRTEQGDSAMYLCASSPTGPNVLTFGAGSRLTVL.

The CDR3 region is CSVDGGSESSYEQYF. The CDR3 DNA sequence: TGCAGCGTTGATGGGGGTTCTGAATCCAGCTACGAGCAGTACTTC. The gene calls are TRBV29-1 and TRBJ2-7; TRBD1 or TRBD2 may be the D gene (5 bases each). The ends were cut back, 3 bases at V and 3 bases at J, with 18 bases in the middle. Germline values: CDR1 SQVTM, CDR2 ANQGSEA. This CDR3 spans 15 amino acids.

This clonotype has more than one count but fewer than ten. This chain connects TRBV7-2 to TRBJ1-2; 8 bases fit TRBD1. V lost 3 bases and J lost 1; bases outside the gene matches: 7. Germline CDR1 SGHTA, CDR2 FQGNSA. The CDR3 is 16 amino acids. CDR3 sequence reads: CASSFTTGGVNYGYTF. As DNA, the CDR3 is TGTGCCAGCAGCTTCACAACAGGGGGTGTTAACTATGGCTACACCTTC.

V gene TRBV20-1 combines with J gene TRBJ1-2, with D tentatively TRBD1 (6 bases). V lost 6 bases to trimming and J lost 8 bases, with 25 bases between them. CDR3 length equals 15 residues. Germline lookup yields CDR1 DFQATT and CDR2 SNEGSKA (reference sequence). The CDR3 is CSAPENRDRLMGYTF. The CDR3 nucleotides read TGCAGTGCCCCTGAAAACAGGGACCGCCTAATGGGCTACACCTTC.

This clonotype showed up just a few times. The genes are TRBV25-1 and TRBJ1-2; tentatively, D is TRBD1 (6 bases). V lost 2 bases and J 2 bases, leaving 12 bases between the germline ends. This CDR3 region has 15 residues. Looked up from germline, CDR1 is MGHDK and CDR2 is SYGVNS. CDR3 coding DNA: TGTGCCAGCAGTGAAGCCCGGACAGCCAACTATGGCTACACCTTC. Its translation is CASSEARTANYGYTF.

The V call is TRBV30, the J call TRBJ1-2; D is ambiguous. The CDR3 consists of 12 residues. Per germline, CDR1 GTSNPN and CDR2 SVGIG (reference sequence). V was shortened by 8 bases and J by 3 bases, with 13 bases between the two germline ends. CDR3 in amino acids: CAPRVGDYGYTF. CDR3 bases: TGTGCCCCCCGGGTTGGCGACTATGGCTACACCTTC.

This clonotype was seen more than once but under ten times. J is TRBJ2-1 and V is TRBV7-3; the D is unclear. Trimming shortened V by 5 bases and J by 0 bases, and 11 bases separated the two germline ends. This CDR3 spans 15 amino acids. Germline-derived CDR1 and CDR2 are SGHTA and FQGTGA. As DNA, the CDR3 is TGTGCCAGCAGCCCACGACGGAACTCCTACAATGAGCAGTTCTTC. It specifies CASSPRRNSYNEQFF.

The chain couples TRBV14 to TRBJ2-1; 7 bases are a match to TRBD2. V shed 0 bases and J 4 bases; nucleotides not matched to a gene: 9. The CDR3 loop spans 17 amino acids. CDR1 is SGHDN, CDR2 FVKESK, per germline. CDR3 DNA: TGTGCCAGCAGCCAAGATCTGGGACTACTATTATACAATGAGCAGTTCTTC. This gives the protein CASSQDLGLLLYNEQFF. The whole variable domain, remainder taken from reference TRBV14 and TRBJ2-1, is EAGVTQFPSHSVIEKGQTVTLRCDPISGHDNLYWYRRVMGKEIKFLLHFVKESKQDESGMPNNRFLAERTGGTYSTLKVQPAELEDSGVYFCASSQDLGLLLYNEQFFGPGTRLTVL.

This clonotype showed up just a few times. DNA of the CDR3: TGCAGTGCTAGAGATCCAGCAGGGGCCTACGACGAGCAGTACTTC. Its protein is CSARDPAGAYDEQYF. The chain combines TRBV20-1 with TRBJ2-7; D possibly corresponds to TRBD1 (6 bases). This CDR3 contains 15 residues. Germline CDR1 reads DFQATT; CDR2 reads SNEGSKA (reference sequence). Between the trimmed V and J ends, which lost 0 bases and 5 bases, there was a span of 17 bases.

The chain combines TRBV13 with TRBJ2-3, with 8 bases identical to TRBD2. V shed 5 bases, J shed 2 bases, and the junction held 6 bases outside the gene matches. This CDR3 has 15 amino acids. Per germline, CDR1 PRHDT and CDR2 FYEKMQ (reference sequence). CDR3 protein: CASSPGGVITDTQYF. The CDR3 nucleotides are TGTGCCAGCAGCCCGGGGGGGGTAATCACAGATACGCAGTATTTT.

This clonotype was found a few times. Relative to the germline gene, one junction end is altered; a read error may explain this. The chain is built from TRBV7-7 and TRBJ2-3, with D perhaps TRBD1 or TRBD2 (5 bases each). Germline V gene lookup returns CDR1 SSHAT and CDR2 FNYEAQ (reference sequence). The length of the CDR3 is 16 residues. The chain's CDR3 is CASSLGTSLSTDTQYF. The CDR3 nucleotides are TGTGCTAGCAGCTTAGGGACGAGCCTTAGCACAGATACGCAGTATTTT.

The gene calls are TRBV29-1 and TRBJ2-6; D is possibly TRBD1 (6 bases). The V gene's germline CDR1 is SQVTM and CDR2 ANQGSEA. This CDR3 comprises 15 residues. V lost 3 bases, J lost 4 bases, and 13 bases lay in between. Written as DNA, the CDR3 is TGCAGCGTTGACCCCACAGGGACCGGGGCCAACGTCCTGACTTTC. Amino acid sequence: CSVDPTGTGANVLTF.

This chain uses TRBV6-6 with TRBJ2-7; 8 bases align to TRBD1. The CDR3 has 12 residues. V gave up 8 bases and J gave up 3 bases; unmatched junction bases: 3. Germline V gene sequence: CDR1 MNHNY, CDR2 SVGAGI (reference sequence). The CDR3 here is CASCTGGYEQYF. The CDR3 DNA reads TGTGCCAGCTGCACAGGGGGCTACGAGCAGTACTTC.

This clonotype was detected once. CDR3 sequence: CASSPGQAYSYEQYF. The CDR3 nucleotides are TGTGCCAGCAGTCCGGGACAGGCCTACTCCTACGAGCAGTACTTC. The genes are TRBV6-2 or TRBV6-3 and TRBJ2-7; 8 bases fit TRBD1. This CDR3 is built from 15 residues. With V trimmed by 5 bases and J by 0 bases, 6 bases remained unmatched. Looked up from germline, CDR1 is MNHEY and CDR2 is SVGEGT.